Here is one T cell receptor (beta chain) with its context. Its antigen is not identified. The sample is drawn from a study of shared clonotypes between healthy human individuals. This CDR3 spans 15 amino acids. CDR1 MNHNS and CDR2 SASEGT come from the germline V gene. Trimming removed 4 bases from V and 1 base from J, with 11 bases in between. Findings of the study overall: The study found roughly 5% of naive CD4 clonotypes shared across four donors.

Assay runs were performed at deep level. Sequencing was performed with immunoSEQ multiplex PCR; in TCRdb, only in-frame clones are kept and a portion is missing. Of a few hundred thousand clones listed, 96% are singletons. HIV-negative, healthy adults without recent acute infections or vaccinations were the donors. All the donors were Caucasian adults who lived in Nashville, Tennessee. The sequencing sample was made of memory CD8+ T cells sorted from blood. Sample subset: CD45RO+ cells pooled with CCR7-negative TemRA cells. This clonotype was sampled from a man aged 25 to 45 in good health. The V gene is TRBV6-1, the J gene TRBJ2-1; D may match TRBD1 or TRBD2 (5 bases each). The CDR3 DNA reads as TGTGCCAGCAGTGCCTGGGGACCTTCCTACAATGAGCAGTTCTTC. Amino acid sequence: CASSAWGPSYNEQFF.